This T cell receptor (beta chain) was profiled in a study of blood T cells in healthy people across ages. General study results and limits: Long-lived donors exceeded aged donors in naive CD4+ cells and diversity.

Peripheral blood samples of around 9.8 milliliters were drawn from each donor. The germline V gene has CDR1 SGHAT and CDR2 FQNNGV. The CDR3 is made up of 13 amino acids. V shed 1 base and J shed 4 bases, with 6 bases lying between them. As regards this clonotype: The antigen is not known.

Together with a sample-barcoded 5' primer, a J-beta primer mix was included in a second PCR lasting about 6 to 11 cycles. Each of the samples gave a minimum of 3 million paired-end reads that contained CDR3. MiXCR, applied by TCRdb to the 5' RACE reads, yields one record per CDR3 protein. This table holds about 1.8 million distinct CDR3 sequences, around 50% found once. The origin of this receptor is a woman between 40 and 55 years old in good health. Material for sequencing was blood. The genes are TRBV11-2 and TRBJ2-3, with D unclear. The CDR3 nucleotides read TGTGCCAGCAGCTTAGCCATCCCAGATACGCAGTATTTT. Translating gives CASSLAIPDTQYF.